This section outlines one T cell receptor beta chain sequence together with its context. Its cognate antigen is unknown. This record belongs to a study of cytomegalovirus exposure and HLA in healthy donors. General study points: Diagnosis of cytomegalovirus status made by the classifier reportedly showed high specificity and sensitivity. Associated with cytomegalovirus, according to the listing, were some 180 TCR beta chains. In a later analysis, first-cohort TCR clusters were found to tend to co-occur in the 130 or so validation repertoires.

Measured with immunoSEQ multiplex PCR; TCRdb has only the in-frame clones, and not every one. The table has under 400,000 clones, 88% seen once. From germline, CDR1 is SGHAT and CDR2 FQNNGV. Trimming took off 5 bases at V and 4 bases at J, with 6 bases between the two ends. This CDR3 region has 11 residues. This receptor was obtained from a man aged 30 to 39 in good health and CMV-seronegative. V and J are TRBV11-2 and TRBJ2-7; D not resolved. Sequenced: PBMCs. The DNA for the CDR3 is TGTGCCAGCAGCCCCCATTACGAGCAGTACTTC. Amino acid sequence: CASSPHYEQYF.